Listed below are T cell receptor beta chains from one sample, sequenced in a study of cytomegalovirus exposure and HLA in healthy donors. Libraries were prepared by immunoSEQ multiplex PCR; TCRdb keeps only in-frame clonotypes and omits some of them. Among more than 95,000 clones, approximately 80% were seen once, and the ten largest hold about 4.5%. Sequences were obtained from PBMCs. These receptors were taken from a man aged 25-40 years in good health and CMV-seropositive. Both conserved end residues are part of each CDR3. Each record gives: J gene, V gene, CDR3 protein.

J gene: TRBJ2-1; V gene: TRBV29-1; CDR3 protein: CSVEGTGNEQFF
J gene: TRBJ2-3; V gene: TRBV13; CDR3 protein: CASSSPLGLAGTVDTQYF
J gene: TRBJ2-1; V gene: TRBV11-3; CDR3 protein: CASSPGLAGSDEQFF
J gene: TRBJ2-1; V gene: TRBV30; CDR3 protein: CAWGLAGDEQFF
J gene: TRBJ1-2; V gene: TRBV5-5; CDR3 protein: CASSFLGVSYGYTF
J gene: TRBJ2-7; V gene: TRBV7-8; CDR3 protein: CASSASGRAPYEQYF
J gene: TRBJ1-1; V gene: TRBV7-3; CDR3 protein: CASSLFAGETTEAFF
J gene: TRBJ1-2; V gene: TRBV30; CDR3 protein: CAWSYGGNYGYTF
J gene: TRBJ2-1; V gene: TRBV9; CDR3 protein: CASSVEGLAGGTEQFF
J gene: TRBJ2-7; V gene: TRBV7-9; CDR3 protein: CSSSPTSGSYEQYF
J gene: TRBJ1-2; V gene: TRBV18; CDR3 protein: CASSPGQTTNYGYTF
J gene: TRBJ1-3; V gene: TRBV18; CDR3 protein: CASSPLVDRLSGNTIYF
J gene: TRBJ2-7; V gene: TRBV5-6; CDR3 protein: CASSLGGYSYEQYF
J gene: TRBJ2-7; V gene: TRBV9; CDR3 protein: CASSAGQGDYEQYF
J gene: TRBJ2-2; V gene: TRBV4-3; CDR3 protein: CASSQDPAILLNTGELFF
J gene: TRBJ2-3; V gene: TRBV4-1; CDR3 protein: CASSQAQGTDTQYF